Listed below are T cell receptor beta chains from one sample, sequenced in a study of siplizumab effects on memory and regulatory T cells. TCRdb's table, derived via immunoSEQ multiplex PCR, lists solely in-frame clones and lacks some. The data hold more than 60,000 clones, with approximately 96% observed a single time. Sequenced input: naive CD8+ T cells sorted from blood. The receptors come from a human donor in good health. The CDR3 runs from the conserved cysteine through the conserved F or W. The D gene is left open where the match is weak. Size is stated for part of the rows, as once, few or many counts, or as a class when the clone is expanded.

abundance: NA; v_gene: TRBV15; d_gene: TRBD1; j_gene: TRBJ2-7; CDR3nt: TGTGCCACCAGCAGAGATGGGCAGGGGGCTACACCCGTCTACGAGCAGTACTTC; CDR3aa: CATSRDGQGATPVYEQYF
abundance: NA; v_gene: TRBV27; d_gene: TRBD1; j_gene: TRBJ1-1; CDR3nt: TGTGCCAGCAGTACTCGACAGGGGGCGAGCACTGAAGCTTTCTTT; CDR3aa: CASSTRQGASTEAFF
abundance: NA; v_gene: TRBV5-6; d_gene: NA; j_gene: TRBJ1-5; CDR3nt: TGTGCCAGCAGCGCCCCCGGGGGCGATCAGCCCCAGCATTTT; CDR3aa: CASSAPGGDQPQHF
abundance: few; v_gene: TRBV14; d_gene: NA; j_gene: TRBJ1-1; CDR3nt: TGTGCCAGCAGCCAAATCAACACTGAAGCTTTCTTT; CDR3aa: CASSQINTEAFF
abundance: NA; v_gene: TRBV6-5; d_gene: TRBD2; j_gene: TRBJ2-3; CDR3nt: TGTGCCAGCAGGAGCGGGGTTAGCACAGATACGCAGTATTTT; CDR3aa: CASRSGVSTDTQYF
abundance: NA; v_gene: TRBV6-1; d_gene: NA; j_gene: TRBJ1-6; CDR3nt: TGTGCCAGCAGTGACGAGTCAGGCTTGAATTCACCCCTCCACTTT; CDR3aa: CASSDESGLNSPLHF
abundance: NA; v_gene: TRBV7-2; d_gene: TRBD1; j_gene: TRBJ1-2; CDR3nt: TGTGCCACCGAAGAAGGGCCATACAGGGGGTCTAACTATGGCTACACCTTC; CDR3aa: CATEEGPYRGSNYGYTF
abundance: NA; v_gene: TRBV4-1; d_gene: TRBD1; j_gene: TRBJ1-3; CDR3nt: TGCGCCAGCAGGGGGCGGGACAGGGGGCTCACCTTGGGAAACACCATATATTTT; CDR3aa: CASRGRDRGLTLGNTIYF
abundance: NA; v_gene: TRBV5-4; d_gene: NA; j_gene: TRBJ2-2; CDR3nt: TGTGCCAGCAGCCACGGTGGGGGGGAGCTGTTTTTT; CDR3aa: CASSHGGGELFF
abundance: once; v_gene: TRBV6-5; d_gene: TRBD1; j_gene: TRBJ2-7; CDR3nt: TGTGCCAGCAGTTTGGCCGGGACAGCCTTCTACGAGCAGTACTTC; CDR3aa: CASSLAGTAFYEQYF
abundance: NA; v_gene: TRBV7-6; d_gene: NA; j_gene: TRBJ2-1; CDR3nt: TGTGCCAGCAGTGGGGAATTGAATGAGCAGTTCTTC; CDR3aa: CASSGELNEQFF
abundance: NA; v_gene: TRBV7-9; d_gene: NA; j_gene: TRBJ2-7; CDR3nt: TGTGCCAGCAGCTTAGGGACACCTATTCCCTACGAGCAGTACTTC; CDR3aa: CASSLGTPIPYEQYF
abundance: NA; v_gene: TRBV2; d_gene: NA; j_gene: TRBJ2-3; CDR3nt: TGTGCCAGCAGTCCCGGGACACTTCCTGTGGATACGCAGTATTTT; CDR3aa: CASSPGTLPVDTQYF
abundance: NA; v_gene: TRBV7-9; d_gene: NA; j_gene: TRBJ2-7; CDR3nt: TGTGCCAGCAGCAAAGGGGGGATGTCAGCTACCTACGAGCAGTACTTC; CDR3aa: CASSKGGMSATYEQYF
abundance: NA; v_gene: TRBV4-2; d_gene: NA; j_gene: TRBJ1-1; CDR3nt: TGTGCCAGCAGCCAAGAGCCGAACACTGAAGCTTTCTTT; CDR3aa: CASSQEPNTEAFF
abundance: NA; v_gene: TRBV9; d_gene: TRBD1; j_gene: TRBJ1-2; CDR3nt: TGTGCCAGCAGCGTACCCCAGGGACAGGGGTTGGGTGGCTACACCTTC; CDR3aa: CASSVPQGQGLGGYTF
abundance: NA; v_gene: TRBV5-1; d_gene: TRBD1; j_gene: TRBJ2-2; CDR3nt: TGCGCCAGCGCGACAGGGGAAGGGACCGGGGAGCTGTTTTTT; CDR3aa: CASATGEGTGELFF
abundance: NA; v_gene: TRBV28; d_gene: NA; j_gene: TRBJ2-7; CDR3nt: TGTGCCAGCAGTCCTGGACACATCGAGCAGTACTTC; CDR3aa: CASSPGHIEQYF
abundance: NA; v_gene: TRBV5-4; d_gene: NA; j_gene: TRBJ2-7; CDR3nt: TGTGCCAGCAGCTTTGGGTCCTACGAGCAGTACTTC; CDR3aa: CASSFGSYEQYF
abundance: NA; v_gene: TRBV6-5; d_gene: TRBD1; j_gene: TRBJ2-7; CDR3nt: TGTGCCAGCAGTTACTCGACAGGGGACGAGCAGTACTTC; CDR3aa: CASSYSTGDEQYF
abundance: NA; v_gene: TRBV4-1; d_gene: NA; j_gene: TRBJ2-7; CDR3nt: TGCGCCAGCAGCCAAGAATGGAGGGGCGCATCCTACGAGCAGTACTTC; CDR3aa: CASSQEWRGASYEQYF
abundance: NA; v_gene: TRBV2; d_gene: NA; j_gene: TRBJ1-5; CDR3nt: TGTGCCAGCGGGGGGGGATTGGGGCCCCAGCATTTT; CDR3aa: CASGGGLGPQHF
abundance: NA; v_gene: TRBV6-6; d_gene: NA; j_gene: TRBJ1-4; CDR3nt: TGTGCCAGCAGTATTGACAGCTCTAATGAAAAACTGTTTTTT; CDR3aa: CASSIDSSNEKLFF
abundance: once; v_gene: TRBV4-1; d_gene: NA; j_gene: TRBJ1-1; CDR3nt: TGCGCCAGCAGCCAAGAAGGGGGGAGAGCTTTCTTT; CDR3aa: CASSQEGGRAFF
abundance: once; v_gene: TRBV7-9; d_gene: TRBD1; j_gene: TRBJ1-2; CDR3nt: TGTGCCAGCAGCTCGGACAGGGGGGAGTACTATGGCTACACCTTC; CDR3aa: CASSSDRGEYYGYTF
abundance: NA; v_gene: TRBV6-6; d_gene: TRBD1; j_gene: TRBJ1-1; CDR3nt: TGTGCCAGCAGTCAGGGGGCTTACACTGAAGCTTTCTTT; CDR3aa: CASSQGAYTEAFF
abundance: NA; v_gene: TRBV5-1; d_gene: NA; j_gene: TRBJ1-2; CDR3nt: TGCGCCAGCAGCTTGACAGCTAACTATGGCTACACCTTC; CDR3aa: CASSLTANYGYTF
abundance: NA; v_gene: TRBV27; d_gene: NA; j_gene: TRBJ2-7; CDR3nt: TGTGCCAGCAGTTTGGGACGAGGCGAGCAGTACTTC; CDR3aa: CASSLGRGEQYF
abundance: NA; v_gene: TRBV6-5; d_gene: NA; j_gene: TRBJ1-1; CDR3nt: TGTGCCAGCACCCTAGGGCCTTACACTGAAGCTTTCTTT; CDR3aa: CASTLGPYTEAFF
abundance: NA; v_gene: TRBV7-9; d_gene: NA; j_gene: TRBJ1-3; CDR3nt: TGTGCCAGCAGCTTAGTGTCCGGAAACACCATATATTTT; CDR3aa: CASSLVSGNTIYF
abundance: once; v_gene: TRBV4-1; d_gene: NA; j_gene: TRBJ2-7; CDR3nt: TGCGCCAGCAGCCAAGATACACCAGGGAGGTCGGAGCAGTACTTC; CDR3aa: CASSQDTPGRSEQYF
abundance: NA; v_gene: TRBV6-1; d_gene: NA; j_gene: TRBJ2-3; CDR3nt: TGTGCCAGCAGTGGACCCCTGGGCACAGATACGCAGTATTTT; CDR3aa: CASSGPLGTDTQYF
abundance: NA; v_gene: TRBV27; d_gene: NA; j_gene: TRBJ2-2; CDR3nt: TGTGCCAGCAGTTTATCGGGGGCGGTCCGGGAGCTGTTTTTT; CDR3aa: CASSLSGAVRELFF
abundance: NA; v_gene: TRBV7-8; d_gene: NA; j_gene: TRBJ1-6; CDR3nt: TGTGCCAGCAGCGAGGATGCGGTATTGGATTCACCCCTCCACTTT; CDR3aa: CASSEDAVLDSPLHF
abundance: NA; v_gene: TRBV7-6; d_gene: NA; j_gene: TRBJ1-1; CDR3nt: TGTGCCAGCTACAGGTCACGGACTGAAGCTTTCTTT; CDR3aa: CASYRSRTEAFF